This TCR beta chain emerged from a study of T cells in Graves' hyperthyroidism and ophthalmopathy. Study background: Once the initial diagnosis was made, peripheral blood was obtained before any treatment.

Trimming stripped 5 bases from V and 2 bases from J, with 10 bases between. Germline-derived CDR1 and CDR2 are SGHVS and FQNEAQ. The CDR3 is 13 residues long. This clonotype has a count of ten or more. Using RNA transcripts as the source, TCR beta CDR3 regions were amplified. The TCR CDR3 first-round RT-PCR relied on the HTBI primer set. MiXCR was run by TCRdb on the multiplex PCR reads, yielding one entry per CDR3 protein. The repertoire holds hundreds of thousands of distinct CDR3 sequences, with about 14% as singletons. The chain combines TRBV7-8 with TRBJ2-7; a weak D match, TRBD2 (6 bases). The TCR was taken from a young woman with Graves' hyperthyroidism. Sequencing was performed on blood. The DNA of the CDR3 is TGTGCCAGCAGCCCCGGGAGCGCCTACGAGCAGTACTTC. This encodes CASSPGSAYEQYF.